This T cell receptor beta chain comes out of a study of cytomegalovirus exposure and HLA in healthy donors. A multiplex PCR was run with 60 Vbeta primers and 13 Jbeta primers. Clones were sequenced by immunoSEQ multiplex PCR, and TCRdb holds only the in-frame ones, with some missing. The sample records 65,000 to 90,000 clones, approximately 81% being singletons. The CDR3 spans 14 residues. Looked up from germline, CDR1 is SQVTM and CDR2 is ANQGSEA. V shed 3 bases and J shed 4 bases, with 12 bases lying between them. The V call is TRBV29-1, the J call TRBJ2-2; the D gene is possibly TRBD1 (6 bases). Material for sequencing was PBMCs. The sequence was collected from a woman aged 40 to 50 in good health and CMV-seropositive. CDR3 protein: CSVDQGRGTGELFF. CDR3 sequence (DNA): TGCAGCGTTGATCAGGGGCGAGGCACCGGGGAGCTGTTTTTT.